The 5 T cell receptor beta chains below were found in one sample sequenced in a study of T-cell memory formation after mild COVID-19. MiXCR, run by TCRdb on the 5' RACE reads, gives a single entry per CDR3 protein. Of 140,000 or so distinct CDR3 sequences listed, about 6.1% were seen once; the top ten hold around 2%. The material sequenced was PBMCs or a T cell subset sorted from them (not recorded which). These receptors all come from an adult woman who had mild COVID-19 (a few samples of this study predate the infection). Cell type and time point are not known.

This clonotype was recorded a few times. The chain has TRBV27 and TRBJ2-1; 11 bases match TRBD2. Losses at the gene ends were 6 bases for V and 7 bases for J; bases not matched to a gene: 8. CDR1 and CDR2 from the germline V gene are MNHEY and SMNVEV (reference sequence). This CDR3 has 15 residues. Here the CDR3 reads CASRPGTSGRNEQFF. CDR3 in DNA: TGTGCCAGCAGACCCGGGACTAGCGGACGGAATGAGCAGTTCTTC.

This clonotype was detected many times. The chain has TRBV6-5 and TRBJ2-6, with D maybe TRBD1 (5 bases). Trimming pared 2 bases from V and 1 base from J, leaving 9 bases between. The CDR3 has 16 amino acids. CDR1 MNHEY and CDR2 SVGAGI come from the germline V gene. CDR3 amino acids: CASSYRRQSGANVLTF. CDR3 DNA sequence: TGTGCCAGCAGTTACCGCCGACAGTCTGGGGCCAACGTCCTGACTTTC.

The chain employs TRBV20-1 and TRBJ1-4, with a tentative D call TRBD1 (5 bases). CDR1 and CDR2 (germline): DFQATT, SNEGSKA (reference sequence). Between the trimmed V and J ends, which lost 6 bases and 8 bases, there was a span of 19 bases. The CDR3 is 14 amino acids. The CDR3 sequence: CSATPSGAGEKLFF. The CDR3 DNA reads as TGCAGTGCCACTCCTAGCGGGGCGGGGGAAAAACTGTTTTTT.

V and J are TRBV27 and TRBJ1-1; D unresolved. The V and J ends lost 2 bases and 0 bases respectively, with 7 bases between them. The germline gives CDR1 MNHEY, CDR2 SMNVEV (reference sequence). This CDR3 contains 14 residues. CDR3 loop: CASSLGLLNTEAFF. The DNA of the CDR3 is TGTGCCAGCAGTTTAGGACTGCTGAACACTGAAGCTTTCTTT.

The chain combines TRBV5-1 with TRBJ1-6; possible D gene TRBD1, 5 bases. CDR3 size: 16 residues. The V end was cut by 5 bases, the J end by 6 bases, with 18 bases between. Looked up from germline, CDR1 is SGHRS and CDR2 is YFSETQ. CDR3 nucleotides: TGCGCCAGCAGATCCCTTCGGGGACTCCGTAATTCACCCCTCCACTTT. This gives the protein CASRSLRGLRNSPLHF.